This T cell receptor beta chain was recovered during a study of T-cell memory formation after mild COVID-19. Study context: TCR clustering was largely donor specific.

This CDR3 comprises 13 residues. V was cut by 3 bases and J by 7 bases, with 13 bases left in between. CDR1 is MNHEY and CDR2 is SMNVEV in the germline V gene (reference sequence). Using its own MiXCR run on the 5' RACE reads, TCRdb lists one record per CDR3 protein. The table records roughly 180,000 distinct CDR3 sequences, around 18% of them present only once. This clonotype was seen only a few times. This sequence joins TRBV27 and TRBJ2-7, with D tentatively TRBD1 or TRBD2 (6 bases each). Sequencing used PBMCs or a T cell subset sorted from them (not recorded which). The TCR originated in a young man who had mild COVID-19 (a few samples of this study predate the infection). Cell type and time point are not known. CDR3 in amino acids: CASSFTRGGEQYV. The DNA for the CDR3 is TGTGCCAGCAGTTTCACCAGGGGAGGTGAGCAGTACGTC.